The clone carrying this T cell receptor beta chain was detected only a few times. Its antigen is not identified. These data are taken from a study of T cell repertoires in cytomegalovirus infection. On the study more broadly: Both CMV infection and a matching HLA type were indicated by public TCR beta signatures. Study-level points and caveats: There were carriers of CMV plus the relevant HLA, and cumulative public TCR beta family frequency identified them.

The CDR3 is 15 residues long. J gave up 5 bases and V 5 bases, and 8 bases lay outside the gene matches. From germline, CDR1 is SGHVS and CDR2 FQNEAQ. TCRdb reprocessed the reads with MiXCR, giving one entry per CDR3 protein. The top ten clones hold about 14% of a sample with approximately 990,000 distinct CDR3 sequences, roughly 30% of them seen once. This sequence originates from a human donor in good health (CMV status not recorded). Some clones in this sample may be carry-over from other donors' samples. Sequences were derived from cultured CD8+ T cells from PBMCs, sampled from culture after CMV antigen stimulation. The chain joins TRBV7-8 to TRBJ2-5, with 10 bases fitting TRBD1. CDR3 region: CASSHRQGARETQYF. The CDR3 DNA sequence: TGTGCCAGCAGCCACCGACAGGGGGCACGGGAGACCCAGTACTTC.